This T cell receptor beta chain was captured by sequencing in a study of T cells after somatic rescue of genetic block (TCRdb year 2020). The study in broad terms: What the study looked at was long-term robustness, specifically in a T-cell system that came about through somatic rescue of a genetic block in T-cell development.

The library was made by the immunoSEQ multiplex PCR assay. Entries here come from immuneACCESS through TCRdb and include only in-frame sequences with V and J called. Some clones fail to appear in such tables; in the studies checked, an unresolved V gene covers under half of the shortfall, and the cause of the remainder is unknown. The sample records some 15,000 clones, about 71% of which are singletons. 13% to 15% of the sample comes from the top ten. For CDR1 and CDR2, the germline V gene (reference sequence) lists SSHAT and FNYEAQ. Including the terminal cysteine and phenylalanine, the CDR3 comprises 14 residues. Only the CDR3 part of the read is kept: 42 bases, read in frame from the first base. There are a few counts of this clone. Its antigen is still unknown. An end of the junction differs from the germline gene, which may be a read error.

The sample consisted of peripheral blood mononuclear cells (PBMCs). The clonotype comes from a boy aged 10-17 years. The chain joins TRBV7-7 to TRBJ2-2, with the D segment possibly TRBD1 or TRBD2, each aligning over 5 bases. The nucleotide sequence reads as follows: TGTGCTAGCAGCTTTACGGGGACCACCGGGGAGCTGTTTTTT. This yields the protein CASSFTGTTGELFF.